This record looks at one T cell receptor (beta chain) sequence and its context. Its cognate antigen has yet to be identified. There are no base qualities to consult, and no much larger clone falls within one base. The cohort comprised fewer than 700 healthy bone marrow donors. All cohort members were sampled while nominally healthy, although unrecorded immune exposures were likely present. The donor was CMV seronegative and belonged to the group of 352 seronegative cohort members. A peripheral blood sample was provided by each donor, and peripheral blood mononuclear cells were used for TCR beta sequencing. The Qiagen DNeasy Blood Extraction Kit was used to extract genomic DNA from the blood cell samples. The data derive from a study of cytomegalovirus exposure and HLA in healthy donors (dated by TCRdb to about 2017). Notes on the research overall: In an earlier analysis of under 750 of the donors, approximately 260 Gb of sequence data and 90 million to 120 million unique TCR beta sequences from about 190 million T cells were reported. The study aimed to test whether cataloging public T cell receptors could reveal signatures of past pathogen exposure. Typing coverage differed by locus: A, B, C, DRB1 and DQB1 were typed in roughly 629-630 donors, DQA1 in 500 to 550, DPA1 in around 580, and DPB1 in roughly 470. In an earlier analysis of 587 of the donors, high-throughput TCR beta sequencing was used to judge whether each TCR beta V gene segment behaved as functional or pseudogenic. Of the 350 to 400 genotyped donors, about 84% fell in the genetic ancestry cluster associated with self-reported Caucasian donors. Among roughly 400 genotyped donors of the cohort, an average of about 240,000 unique TCR beta nucleotide sequences was sequenced per donor, of which approximately 18% were non-productive. High-throughput TCR immunosequencing, statistical association of individual TCRs with disease status, and machine learning were combined to predict cytomegalovirus infection status. In the later analysis, no new phenotypic data were used to find candidate immune exposures; instead, reliance was placed on TCR beta sequences and their occurrence across donors. A later genetic analysis used genome-wide SNP genotypes for about 65% of the roughly 700 donors, treating that subset as a discovery cohort. Four to six DR-DQ haplotypes were handled as single units for association and clustering, since linkage in the cohort was strong. To study patterns of TCR occurrence, a later analysis re-analyzed previously published TCR beta repertoires from 666 donors and added high-resolution HLA genotyping. Donor age, sex, ethnicity and CMV serostatus were collected together with the repertoire data. Using immunosequencing, the study profiled T cell repertoires from some 670 subjects and related those repertoires to cytomegalovirus serostatus. A separate validation cohort of about 110 different subjects was used in addition to the roughly 700-subject first cohort. An early release that covered fewer than 750 HLA-typed donors contained about 300 gigabases of sequencing data and tens of millions of unique TCR sequences. Every discovery cohort repertoire had been produced on one sequencing platform. HLA typing covered class I and class II loci at four-digit resolution.

The germline V gene encodes CDR1 MNHNY and CDR2 SVGAGI (reference sequence). The cysteine opens and the phenylalanine closes a CDR3 of 15 amino acids. The sequence is cut down to CDR3 DNA, 45 bases in frame from base 1. Trimming leaves V shorter by 7 bases and J shorter by 8 bases, with the junction holding 14 bases beyond the gene matches. Library prep was done by the immunoSEQ multiplex PCR assay. A mixture of 60 forward primers for TCR Vbeta segments and 13 reverse primers for TCR Jbeta segments was used in the multiplex PCR. Amplification of the CDR3 region of rearranged TCR beta genes was performed with a multiplex PCR assay on genomic DNA. Amplified TCR beta libraries were sequenced as 87-base-pair reads on the Illumina HiSeq System. Concerning the study's data processing: Across the 500 to 700 repertoires, a later analysis counted 78 million or so unique TCR beta chains, 9 million to 14 million of which were shared by at least two donors. Raw reads were error-corrected and collapsed into unique sequences with a nearest-neighbor algorithm that merged closely related sequences to remove PCR and sequencing errors. CDR3 sequences were aligned to IMGT reference sequences to assign V, D and J gene segments. For a sequence to be retained, a match of at least six nucleotides was required to both a V gene segment and a J gene segment. Rearrangements were called productive when the CDR3 lacked stop codons and stayed in frame with V and J; all others were non-productive. CDR3 was defined according to IMGT convention as the region running from the second conserved V-encoded cysteine to the conserved J-encoded phenylalanine. The earlier analysis of some 600 of the donors excluded sequences that lacked an unambiguous match to a single V gene segment. In an earlier analysis of 500 to 750 of the donors, V segments were called functional above 56.7% productive rearrangements and were called segregating when the between-donor standard deviation exceeded 5%. A statistical classification framework was built to diagnose cytomegalovirus status from the catalog of TCR beta chain sequences. V and J gene assignment, in a later analysis, came from comparing TCR nucleotide sequences with IMGT/GENE-DB human TR gene sequences. A later analysis assigned CDR3 sequences and most-parsimonious VDJ recombination scenarios with the TCRdist pipeline. In a later analysis, every TCR beta chain was defined by the combination of its CDR3 amino acid sequence and its V-gene family, and reads without a unique V-gene family were dropped. To address suspected cross-contamination and a sequencing artifact, a later analysis removed approximately 590 highly shared, low-generation-probability nucleotide sequences. In a later analysis, a clonal expansion index was calculated for each public chain from normalized within-repertoire ranks of inferred template counts. Generation probabilities in a later analysis came from a VDJ recombination model fitted to out-of-frame rearrangements, and those results were checked against IGoR. In a later analysis, hypergeometric tests were used to score TCR-TCR, TCR-HLA and TCR-CMV co-occurrence, with a repertoire-size bias correction applied to TCR pairs. A later analysis estimated false discovery rates by permuting HLA or CMV assignments 20 times. A later analysis grouped co-occurring TCRs with DBSCAN, adding TCRdist sequence similarity when clustering within HLA-allele-positive subsets. Repertoires with fewer than 30,000 or more than 120,000 public chains, plus five repertoires with anomalous nucleotide sharing, were excluded from co-occurrence clustering. TCRdb mirrors the immuneACCESS table, restricted to in-frame sequences. Some clones are absent from its copies; in checked studies, under half trace to an unresolved V gene, and the reason for the others is unknown. The V and J calls and clone size are taken from that table; D and trimming were inferred from the DNA. The sample contains 150,000 or so clones, around 83% of them found a single time. The top ten clonotypes cover 2% to 2.5% of the sample.

Broader findings and caveats from the paper: Across donors, most TCR sequences were observed very rarely, whereas some public TCRs were present in many individuals. In a later analysis, several top co-occurrence clusters were reported to appear linked to parvovirus B19, influenza, CMV and Epstein-Barr virus. For the cohort, immune exposure information was limited to CMV serostatus. In a later analysis, HLA-associated TCR beta chains showed more clonal expansion and lower generation probabilities than non-associated chains that were equally common. A later analysis found that TCR association rates varied across HLA loci, with DRB1 alleles showing the most associated TCRs and HLA-C alleles the fewest. Because counts were too low, about 15 rarely observed V segments, including chromosome 9 orphons, were left out of the earlier analysis of a few hundred of the donors. Because some donors lacked HLA typing at each locus, the association tests relied only on the typed subset. A cluster of highly shared sequence variants was judged likely to represent a technical artifact of the sequencing pipeline. A total of 150 to 200 TCR beta chains were listed by the study as associated with cytomegalovirus. Linkage disequilibrium might explain the correlated functional status among segregating V segments, but an unknown experimental factor could not be ruled out. In vitro tests confirmed that three of the cytomegalovirus-associated TCR beta chains recognize cytomegalovirus antigens. The authors suggested that the approach could potentially be generalized to other disease states and immunological phenotypes. Presence/absence analyses assumed roughly uniform sequencing depth across donors, an assumption that may not hold. In this cohort, only TCR beta chains were sequenced, and detectable features were limited by the absence of alpha or paired-chain data. Some IMGT-functional V segments, including TRBV6-2 and TRBV6-3, could not be distinguished by the 87-base-pair reads and were therefore excluded. A later genetic analysis reported fewer N-insertions in productive TCRs among donors in an Asian-associated ancestry cluster than the roughly 690-donor mean. In a later genetic analysis, a missense DCLRE1C variant was associated with V-gene and J-gene trimming of TCR beta chains, and the association was replicated in an independent cohort. In an earlier analysis of around 600 of the donors, most TCR beta V segments were observed in productive rearrangements about 90% or about 30% of the time, broadly matching IMGT annotations. The classifier was reported to diagnose cytomegalovirus status with high specificity and sensitivity in both the original cohort and the validation cohort. At a false discovery rate of 0.05, a later analysis linked approximately 18,000 TCR beta sequences to specific HLA alleles. A further reported finding was that TCR beta sequences accurately predicted the HLA-A and HLA-B alleles for most subjects in the first cohort. In a later analysis, most CMV-associated TCR beta chains were found to appear HLA-restricted, with HLA associations seemingly driven largely by CMV exposure. When HLA alleles, especially DR and DQ, strongly co-occurred, attributing TCR associations to individual alleles was difficult.

This chain joins TRBV6-6 to TRBJ1-2; 9 bases in the junction line up with TRBD1. The sequencing sample was made of PBMCs. The receptor was isolated from a woman under 30 in good health and CMV-seronegative. The sequenced DNA: TGTGCCAGCAAAATTACTCGTGACAGGGGGGCCGGCTACACCTTC. This codes for CASKITRDRGAGYTF.